The TCR beta chain described here comes from a study of T cell changes during pregnancy in multiple sclerosis. Germline CDR1 LNHDA, CDR2 SQIVND (reference sequence). V lost 5 bases and J lost 10; bases outside the gene matches: 15. The CDR3 runs 17 residues. Using immunoSEQ multiplex PCR, the repertoire was profiled, and TCRdb retains in-frame clones only, with some absent. The sample carries some 120,000 clones, more than 85% recorded once. This chain connects TRBV19 to TRBJ1-4; 11 bases fit TRBD1. The sequence was collected from a female donor with multiple sclerosis, enrolled in a pregnancy study. The sample here was peripheral blood, taken in the third trimester of pregnancy. In DNA form, the CDR3 reads TGTGCCAGTAGTCCGAATGGACAGGGGGCGCGAGGTGGAAAACTGTTTTTT. Its translation is CASSPNGQGARGGKLFF. Looking up the rest from reference TRBV19 and TRBJ1-4 gives the full variable domain: DGGITQSPKYLFRKEGQNVTLSCEQNLNHDAMYWYRQDPGQGLRLIYYSQIVNDFQKGDIAEGYSVSREKKESFPLTVTSAQKNPTAFYLCASSPNGQGARGGKLFFGSGTQLSVL.